This T cell receptor (beta chain) is drawn from a study of read filtering for tumor transcriptome and immune sequencing. Worth noting for this clonotype: A read error may be the cause here, since a much bigger clone is one base away.

The CDR3 covers 14 residues. V was trimmed by 8 bases and J by 7 bases, leaving 20 bases between them. Germline CDR1 and CDR2: MDHEN and SYDVKM. This library used approximately 0.4 ug RNA and molecular barcoded adaptors spanning alpha/delta and beta/gamma chains. TCRdb re-analysed the reads in MiXCR, keeping a single row per CDR3 protein. The sample includes 100,000 to 150,000 distinct CDR3 sequences, 10% to 15% seen only once; the top ten take around 10%. The receptor was derived from a donor aged 40 or over with multiple myeloma. The rearrangement links TRBV28 to TRBJ1-2, with D maybe TRBD1 (5 bases). Sequencing was carried out using a population of CD138-negative cells sorted from bone marrow. CDR3 DNA sequence: TGTGCCAGCGGCCCCGGGCAGGGAGGTGGTGGCTACACCTTC. It yields the protein CASGPGQGGGGYTF.